Shown below are 30 T cell receptor beta chains from a single sample sequenced in a study of Graves' ophthalmopathy and Graves' hyperthyroidism. RNA transcripts were the source from which TCR beta CDR3 regions were amplified. A first-round RT-PCR used HTBI primers, followed by a second-round multiplex PCR. TCRdb processed the multiplex PCR reads anew with MiXCR; each CDR3 protein has one entry. The sample carries about half a million distinct CDR3 sequences, around an eighth recorded once. What was sequenced was blood. The receptors come from a woman aged 30 to 39 with Graves' ophthalmopathy.

Many counts were recorded for this clonotype. The gene calls are TRBV20-1 and TRBJ2-5; D possibly corresponds to TRBD1 (5 bases). This CDR3 spans 13 amino acids. V lost 1 base, J lost 2 bases, and 8 bases lay in between. Per the germline V gene, CDR1 is DFQATT and CDR2 is SNEGSKA (reference sequence). The CDR3 sequence: CSARGGWQETQYF. The CDR3 coding sequence is TGCAGTGCTAGAGGGGGCTGGCAAGAGACCCAGTACTTC.

This clonotype was counted many times. This sequence joins TRBV10-1 and TRBJ1-1; unclear D gene. This CDR3 has 13 amino acids. Trimming shortened V by 3 bases and J by 8 bases, and 13 bases separated the two germline ends. Germline V gives CDR1 WNHNN, CDR2 SYGVQD (reference sequence). The CDR3 DNA sequence: TGCGCCAGCAGTGAAACTACCAGGAGCGAAGCTTTCTTT. It is translated as CASSETTRSEAFF.

This clonotype appeared many times. The CDR3 loop reads CASSLARGGYSYEQYF. The DNA for the CDR3 is TGTGCCAGCAGTCTCGCCCGAGGGGGATACTCCTACGAGCAGTACTTC. The rearrangement links TRBV11-1 to TRBJ2-7; a weak D match, TRBD1 (6 bases). This CDR3 has 16 residues. CDR1 and CDR2 from the germline V gene are SGHAT and FQDESV (reference sequence). The germline V and J ends were trimmed by 6 bases and 0 bases, with 18 bases remaining between them.

This clonotype was observed at least ten times. The chain has TRBV6-1 and TRBJ2-2, with 8 bases that match TRBD2. Germline trimming cut 7 bases from V and 5 bases from J; bases unmatched to any gene: 12. This CDR3 region has 16 residues. CDR1 MNHNS and CDR2 SASEGT come from the germline V gene. The CDR3 here is CASKRLSGSYTGELFF. The DNA of the CDR3 is TGTGCCAGCAAACGATTAAGCGGGAGTTATACCGGGGAGCTGTTTTTT.

This clonotype was counted many times. This chain connects TRBV5-1 to TRBJ2-5; D perhaps matches TRBD1 (6 bases). This CDR3 spans 15 amino acids. V lost 5 bases and J 5 bases, leaving 19 bases between the germline ends. The germline CDR1 and CDR2 sequences are SGHRS and YFSETQ. The CDR3 nucleotides are TGCGCCAGCAGAAAAATAGCCGAGGGACATGAGACCCAGTACTTC. Protein: CASRKIAEGHETQYF.

In this sample, this clonotype turned up many times. An end of the junction does not agree with germline; a read error may underlie this. This chain uses TRBV27 with TRBJ2-4, with D possibly being TRBD1 (6 bases). Germline V CDR1 and CDR2: MNHEY, SMNVEV (reference sequence). This CDR3 is 15 amino acids long. CDR3 coding DNA: TGTGCCAGCAGTTTGGGGGCGACAGCCAAAAACATTAAGTACTTC. This sequence encodes CASSLGATAKNIKYF.

This clonotype was seen more than once but under ten times. The chain carries TRBV4-1 and TRBJ2-2, with TRBD1 matching over 9 bases. The germline gives CDR1 MGHRA, CDR2 YSYEKL. With V trimmed by 3 bases and J by 5 bases, 7 bases remained unmatched. CDR3 length: 16 amino acids. The CDR3 region is CASSQGETGGTGELFF. DNA for the CDR3: TGCGCCAGCAGCCAGGGGGAGACAGGGGGGACCGGGGAGCTGTTTTTT.

This clonotype was detected only a few times. One end of the junction varies from germline; a read error may be responsible. V gene TRBV6-5 combines with J gene TRBJ1-1, with 7 positions matching TRBD1. This CDR3 has 13 residues. Germline-derived CDR1 and CDR2 are MNHEY and SVGAGI. The CDR3 spells CANSYNRDSEAFF. CDR3 nucleotide sequence: TGTGCCAACAGTTACAACCGGGACAGCGAAGCTTTCTTT.

The chain carries TRBV7-2 and TRBJ1-6, with unresolved D. Trimming pared 5 bases from V and 12 bases from J, leaving 14 bases between. Germline values: CDR1 SGHTA, CDR2 FQGNSA. The CDR3 runs 13 residues. Written as DNA, the CDR3 is TGTGCCAGCAGCCCAGGACCCCTACGACCCCTCCACTTT. Translation: CASSPGPLRPLHF.

The sample holds many counts of this clonotype. V is TRBV10-3 and J is TRBJ2-5, with 10 bases matching TRBD1. V was clipped by 7 bases and J by 2 bases; unmatched bases: 7. The CDR3 runs 15 residues. In germline, CDR1 is ENHRY, CDR2 SYGVKD. The CDR3 region has the DNA TGTGCCATCAAGATGACAGGGGGCCCGCAAGAGACCCAGTACTTC. Encoded protein: CAIKMTGGPQETQYF.

The rearrangement uses TRBV3-1 and TRBJ1-1; TRBD1 might be the D (5 bases). The germline V and J ends were trimmed by 4 bases and 4 bases, with 10 bases remaining between them. CDR3 length: 13 amino acids. From germline, CDR1 is LGHDT and CDR2 YNNKEL (reference sequence). The CDR3 coding sequence is TGTGCCAGCAGCCCGACGGGGACCACTGAAGCTTTCTTT. Translating gives CASSPTGTTEAFF.

This clonotype was recorded many times. V and J are TRBV30 and TRBJ1-2, with unresolved D. This CDR3 comprises 13 residues. Germline V gene lookup returns CDR1 GTSNPN and CDR2 SVGIG (reference sequence). V shed 2 bases and J shed 2 bases, with 9 bases lying between them. CDR3 in amino acids: CAWSRSSNYGYTF. Written as DNA, the CDR3 is TGTGCCTGGAGTAGGTCCAGCAACTATGGCTACACCTTC.

This rearrangement joins TRBV10-3 to TRBJ1-6; TRBD1 aligns across 9 bases. Trimming cost V 0 bases and J 7 bases; bases outside gene matches: 13. The length of the CDR3 is 19 residues. Germline V lookup: CDR1 ENHRY, CDR2 SYGVKD. The DNA for the CDR3 is TGTGCCATCAGTGAGTCTCTGACAGGGGGGTTTGGCTGGAATTCACCCCTCCACTTT. As protein: CAISESLTGGFGWNSPLHF.

This clonotype has at least ten counts. J is TRBJ2-7 and V is TRBV11-2; 9 positions match TRBD2. CDR1 and CDR2 from the germline V gene are SGHAT and FQNNGV. The CDR3 spans 16 residues. The V gene end was trimmed by 3 bases and the J gene end by 3 bases; junction bases not matched to a gene: 9. As DNA, the CDR3 is TGTGCCAGCAGCTTGGGGGTATCGACTAGCGGCTACGAGCAGTACTTC. This gives the protein CASSLGVSTSGYEQYF.

This clonotype was counted between two and nine times. The V call is TRBV5-1, the J call TRBJ2-7; D might be TRBD1 (6 bases). Trimming stripped 7 bases from V and 0 bases from J, with 14 bases between. Germline assignment: CDR1 SGHRS and CDR2 YFSETQ. This CDR3 is 14 amino acids long. CDR3 amino acids: CASAAGTYSYEQYF. The CDR3 bases are TGCGCCAGCGCTGCCGGGACATACTCCTACGAGCAGTACTTC.

The sample holds one count of this clonotype. This chain joins TRBV20-1 and TRBJ1-2; D gene ambiguous. The germline V and J ends were trimmed by 0 bases and 3 bases, with 8 bases remaining between them. This CDR3 is built from 13 residues. Germline-derived CDR1 and CDR2 are DFQATT and SNEGSKA (reference sequence). The CDR3 is CSARDPSDYGYTF. The CDR3 DNA reads TGCAGTGCTAGAGATCCCTCGGACTATGGCTACACCTTC.

The CDR3: CASSLPPRGPNTEAFF. DNA of the CDR3: TGTGCCAGCAGCTTACCACCGAGGGGCCCGAACACTGAAGCTTTCTTT. The chain carries TRBV11-1 and TRBJ1-1, with D possibly matching TRBD1 (5 bases). Germline loops: CDR1 SGHAT, CDR2 FQDESV (reference sequence). CDR3 length: 16 residues. V was cut by 2 bases and J by 1 base, with 14 bases left in between.

This clonotype was recorded many times. The rearrangement joins TRBV20-1 to TRBJ1-6; D call uncertain. Looked up from germline, CDR1 is DFQATT and CDR2 is SNEGSKA (reference sequence). The CDR3 runs 13 residues. V shed 3 bases and J shed 5 bases, with 8 bases lying between them. This CDR3 is CSARGQDNSPLHF. The CDR3 DNA reads as TGCAGTGCTAGGGGTCAGGATAATTCACCCCTCCACTTT.

This clonotype was observed many times. The V and J genes are TRBV10-3 and TRBJ2-7, with 9 nucleotides matching TRBD2. This CDR3 region has 15 residues. In germline, CDR1 is ENHRY, CDR2 SYGVKD. The V segment lost 7 bases and the J segment 5 bases; nucleotides outside the gene matches: 12. The CDR3 DNA reads TGTGCCATCACCGTTTCGACTAGCGGTTTGCACGAGCAGTACTTC. Its protein is CAITVSTSGLHEQYF.

This clonotype occurred many times. The CDR3 region is CAWSRRVAEAFF. DNA of the CDR3: TGTGCCTGGAGTAGGAGGGTTGCTGAAGCTTTCTTT. V gene TRBV30 combines with J gene TRBJ1-1; D remains unclear. The CDR3 is made up of 12 amino acids. Germline V lookup: CDR1 GTSNPN, CDR2 SVGIG (reference sequence). V shed 2 bases and J shed 6 bases, with 10 bases lying between them.

This clonotype has a count of ten or more. The DNA of the CDR3 is TGTGCCAGCGCAGGGTTCGAGGGACTAGCGGCAGGGGAGACCCAGTACTTC. As protein: CASAGFEGLAAGETQYF. V gene TRBV28 combines with J gene TRBJ2-5; 11 positions match TRBD2. This CDR3 contains 17 residues. Germline CDR1 reads MDHEN; CDR2 reads SYDVKM. The junction had 16 bases not matched to a gene; V was cut back by 8 bases and J by 5 bases.

A remark on this clonotype: The CDR3 end shows no conserved phenylalanine or tryptophan, and so a read error is likely. The genes are TRBV12-3 or TRBV12-4 and TRBJ2-7; 8 positions match TRBD2. This CDR3 comprises 15 residues. V shed 5 bases, J shed 2 bases, and the junction held 8 bases outside the gene matches. CDR3 in DNA: TGTGCCAGCAGTCGCCCTACTAGCGGAACCTACGAGCAGTACGAC. Its protein is CASSRPTSGTYEQYD.

Comments on this clonotype: A much larger clone is a single base away; this may be a read error. The chain is built from TRBV7-3 and TRBJ1-1, with no clear D. The CDR3 has 13 amino acids. CDR1 and CDR2 from the germline V gene are SGHTA and FQGTGA. CDR3 in DNA: TGTGCCAGCAGCTTAACACAGTGGACTGAAGCTTGCTTT. This translates into CASSLTQWTEACF.

This clonotype has a count of ten or more. The V gene is TRBV12-3 or TRBV12-4, the J gene TRBJ1-6; 11 nucleotides match TRBD1. This CDR3 has 18 residues. V was clipped by 5 bases and J by 1 base; unmatched bases: 7. CDR3 sequence (DNA): TGTGCCAGCAGTCCTCGGACAGGGGGCTCTTCCTATAATTCACCCCTCCACTTT. The encoded protein is CASSPRTGGSSYNSPLHF.

The gene calls are TRBV12-3 or TRBV12-4 and TRBJ2-7, with 9 bases identical to TRBD1. Germline trimming cut 9 bases from V and 8 bases from J; bases unmatched to any gene: 5. This CDR3 comprises 11 residues. CDR3 in amino acids: CARDRGGKQYF. DNA of the CDR3: TGTGCCAGGGACAGGGGAGGGAAGCAGTACTTC.

This clonotype was seen many times. This chain links TRBV27 with TRBJ2-7, with TRBD1 matching 9 bases. CDR1 and CDR2 from the germline V gene are MNHEY and SMNVEV (reference sequence). This CDR3 comprises 16 residues. Trimming removed 8 bases from V and 2 bases from J; junction bases left unmatched: 13. CDR3 protein: CASSLHAGTGTYEQYF. CDR3 DNA sequence: TGTGCCAGCTCCCTCCACGCCGGGACAGGGACCTACGAGCAGTACTTC.

This clonotype occurred many times. The chain joins TRBV19 to TRBJ1-1; unclear D gene. CDR1 and CDR2 from the germline V gene are LNHDA and SQIVND (reference sequence). The ends were cut back, 6 bases at V and 1 base at J, with 9 bases in the middle. The CDR3 extends over 13 amino acids. The CDR3 here is CASSSTANTEAFF. The CDR3 coding sequence is TGTGCCAGTAGCTCCACAGCGAACACTGAAGCTTTCTTT.

The sample holds many counts of this clonotype. V gene TRBV6-2 or TRBV6-3 combines with J gene TRBJ1-5; 7 bases are a match to TRBD1. The CDR3 is made up of 18 amino acids. Germline CDR1 MNHEY, CDR2 SVGEGT. Unmatched junction bases numbered 14, after V lost 6 bases and J lost 0 bases. The CDR3 here is CASRRGLSGPDSNQPQHF. CDR3 nucleotide sequence: TGTGCCAGCAGGAGGGGGCTCTCCGGGCCGGATAGCAATCAGCCCCAGCATTTT.

This clonotype appeared many times. This sequence joins TRBV9 and TRBJ2-5; TRBD2 might be the D (5 bases). The CDR3 has 13 amino acids. V lost 3 bases and J lost 5, with 11 bases in between. Per germline, CDR1 SGDLS and CDR2 YYNGEE. The CDR3 loop is CASSAPRRETQYF. The CDR3 nucleotides read TGTGCCAGCAGCGCGCCTAGGAGGGAGACCCAGTACTTC.

To note about this clonotype: A much larger clonotype is one base distant, so this may be a read error. J is TRBJ2-7 and V is TRBV4-1, with TRBD2 matching over 7 bases. CDR3 length: 15 residues. CDR1 MGHRA and CDR2 YSYEKL come from the germline V gene. Losses at the gene ends were 4 bases for V and 3 bases for J; bases not matched to a gene: 9. CDR3 sequence: CASSLPLGTIYEQYF. In DNA, the CDR3 is TGCGCCAGCAGCCTCCCCTTAGGGACTATCTACGAGCAGTACTTC.